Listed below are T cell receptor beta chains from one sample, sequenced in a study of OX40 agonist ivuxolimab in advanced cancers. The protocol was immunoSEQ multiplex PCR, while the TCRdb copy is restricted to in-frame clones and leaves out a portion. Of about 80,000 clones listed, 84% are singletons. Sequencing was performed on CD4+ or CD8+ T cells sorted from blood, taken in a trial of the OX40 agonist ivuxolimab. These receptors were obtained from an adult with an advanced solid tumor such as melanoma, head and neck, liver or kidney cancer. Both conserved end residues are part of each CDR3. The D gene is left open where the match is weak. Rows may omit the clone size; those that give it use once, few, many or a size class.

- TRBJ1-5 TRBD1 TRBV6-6 TGTGCCAGCAGTCCTGACAGGGGGCTTAATCAGCCCCAGCATTTT CASSPDRGLNQPQHF
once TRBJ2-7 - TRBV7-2 TGTGCCAGCAGCCCGGGACTGAGCTCCTACGAGCAGTACTTC CASSPGLSSYEQYF
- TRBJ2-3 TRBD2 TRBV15 TGTGCCACCAGCCTCGGGACTAGCGGGATTGGTACAGATACGCAGTATTTT CATSLGTSGIGTDTQYF
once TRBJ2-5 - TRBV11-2 TGTGCCAGCAGCTTAGTCCGCGGATATCTCGAGACCCAGTACTTC CASSLVRGYLETQYF
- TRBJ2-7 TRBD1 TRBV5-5 TGTGCCAGCAGCCTCCGGGGGACAGGGGGCCGAGACGAGCAGTACTTC CASSLRGTGGRDEQYF
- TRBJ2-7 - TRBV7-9 TGTGCCAGCAGCTTAAACTTGGCAGGGGGAGGCTTTGTCTACGAGCAGTACTTC CASSLNLAGGGFVYEQYF
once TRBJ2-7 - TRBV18 TGTGCCAGCTCACCGGGACAAGACTACGAGCAGTACTTC CASSPGQDYEQYF
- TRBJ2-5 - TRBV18 TGTGCCAGCTCACCAGCAGGCGAGACCCAGTACTTC CASSPAGETQYF
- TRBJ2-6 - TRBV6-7 - CASSTSLALQSRANVLTF
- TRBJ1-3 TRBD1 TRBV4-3 TGCGCCAGCAGCCAAACAGGGGATGTCTCTGGAAACACCATATATTTT CASSQTGDVSGNTIYF
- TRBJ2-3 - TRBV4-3 TGCGCCAGCAGCCAGGAACTAGTGCCGCCGCAGTATTTT CASSQELVPPQYF
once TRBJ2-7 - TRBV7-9 TGTGCCAGCAGCGTTAGAGGAGATGAGCAGTACTTC CASSVRGDEQYF
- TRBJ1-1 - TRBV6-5 TGTGCCAGCAGGTATTCTCAGGGATGGGCCGAAGCTTTCTTT CASRYSQGWAEAFF
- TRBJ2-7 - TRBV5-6 TGTGCCAGCAGCCCCTTTGGGGGGGCCGACGAGCAGTACTTC CASSPFGGADEQYF
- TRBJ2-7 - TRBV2 TGTGCCAGCAGGTCCCCGGGACATAACCTAGGGTACGAGCAGTACTTC CASRSPGHNLGYEQYF
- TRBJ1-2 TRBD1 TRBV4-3 TGCGCCAGCAGCCGACCGGGACAGAACTATGGCTACACCTTC CASSRPGQNYGYTF
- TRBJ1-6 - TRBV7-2 TGTGCCAGCAGCTTAGGAAGTTTGACCCTCCACTTT CASSLGSLTLHF
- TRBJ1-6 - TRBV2 TGTGCCAGCATCCTAGACCGGGCATCCTATAATTCACCCCTCCACTTT CASILDRASYNSPLHF
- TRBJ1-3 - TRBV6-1 TGTGCCAGCAGTGAAGCGATGGGGACAACTGGAAACACCATATATTTT CASSEAMGTTGNTIYF
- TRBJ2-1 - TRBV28 TGTGCCAGCAGTTTATCTAGGGGGTCACCACGGGGACATGAGCAGTTCTTC CASSLSRGSPRGHEQFF
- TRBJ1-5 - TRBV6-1 TGTGCCAGCACCGGGGAAAATCAGCCCCAGCATTTT CASTGENQPQHF
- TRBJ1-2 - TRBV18 TGTGCCAGCTCACTATCGGACGGATTTAACTATGGCTACACCTTC CASSLSDGFNYGYTF
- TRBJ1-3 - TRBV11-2 TGTGCCAGCAGCGCGAGTTCGACAGCCCCCCTCTCTGGAAACACCATATATTTT CASSASSTAPLSGNTIYF
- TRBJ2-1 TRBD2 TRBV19 TGTGCCAGTAGTGATCAAGGCGGGAGTATCCACAATGAGCAGTTCTTC CASSDQGGSIHNEQFF
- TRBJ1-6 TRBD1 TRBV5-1 TGCGCCAGCAGCTTGGAACAGGGGGTAGGTTCACCCCTCCACTTT CASSLEQGVGSPLHF